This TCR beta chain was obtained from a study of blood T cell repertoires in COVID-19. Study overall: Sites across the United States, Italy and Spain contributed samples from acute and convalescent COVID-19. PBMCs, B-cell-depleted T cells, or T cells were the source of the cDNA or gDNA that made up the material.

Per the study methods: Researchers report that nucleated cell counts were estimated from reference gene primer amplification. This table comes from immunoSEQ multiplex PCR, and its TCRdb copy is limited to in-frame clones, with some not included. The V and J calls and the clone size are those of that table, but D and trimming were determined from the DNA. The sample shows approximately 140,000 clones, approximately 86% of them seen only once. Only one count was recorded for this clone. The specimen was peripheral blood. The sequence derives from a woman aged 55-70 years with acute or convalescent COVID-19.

Here the CDR3 DNA reads TGTGCCAGCAGTCCAGCGGGGGGGATCTATGAGCAGTTCTTC. Protein product: CASSPAGGIYEQFF. The V call is TRBV2, the J call TRBJ2-1, with TRBD2 matching over 10 bases. Germline V gene data show CDR1 as SNHLY and CDR2 as FYNNEI. V shed 5 bases and J 8 bases; nucleotides not matched to a gene: 6. The CDR3 has 14 amino acids.